Many counts were recorded for the clone carrying this T cell receptor (beta chain). The target antigen is unknown. In germline, CDR1 is SQVTM, CDR2 ANQGSEA. The CDR3 is made up of 14 amino acids. These data are taken from a study of neurological immune-mediated disorders. Regarding the study as a whole: The expanded clones of different subjects shared no CDR3 amino acid sequences (suggesting private repertoires in all groups).

In TCRdb, the 5' RACE reads were re-called with MiXCR into one record per CDR3 protein. The sample includes more than 30,000 distinct CDR3 sequences, approximately 12% of them seen just once. Documented time point: technical triplicate 2. The source is a female donor with HTLV-1-associated myelopathy (HAM/TSP). The sequencing sample was made of CD4+ T cells from blood. The V gene is TRBV29-1, the J gene TRBJ1-2; a weak D match, TRBD1 (6 bases). The CDR3 nucleotides are TGCAGTCCCGAGCGAGGTGGGACACTATATGGCTACACCTTC. It codes for CSPERGGTLYGYTF.